A single sample gave rise to the 8 T cell receptor beta chains below, sequenced in a study of regulatory T cells in long-lasting Graves disease. Time point reported: persistent/refractory GD, antithyroid drugs over 5 years with positive TRAb. RNA extracted from PBMCs served as the sequencing template. Building the TCR beta libraries relied on iRepertoire HTBI primers, and CDR3 regions underwent Arm-PCR. TCRdb fed the multiplex PCR reads into MiXCR, producing one record per CDR3 protein. The top ten clones hold around 30% of a sample with a few hundred thousand distinct CDR3 sequences, roughly 25% of them seen once. Sequenced material: peripheral blood mononuclear cells (PBMCs), taken when the disease was refractory, from a patient treated with antithyroid drugs. These receptors were taken from a woman aged 40 to 50 with Graves disease.

A few counts support this clonotype. This sequence joins TRBV27 and TRBJ2-7, with D maybe TRBD2 (6 bases). Per germline, CDR1 MNHEY and CDR2 SMNVEV (reference sequence). The CDR3 length is 14 residues. V shed 6 bases and J shed 0 bases, with 12 bases lying between them. Written as DNA, the CDR3 is TGTGCCAGCAGGGTAGCGGCCGGCTCCTACGAGCAGTACTTC. This gives the protein CASRVAAGSYEQYF.

This clonotype has a handful of counts. The chain uses TRBV27 and TRBJ1-5, with D uncertain. V was pared by 5 bases and J by 7 bases, with 18 bases between. Germline V gene lookup returns CDR1 MNHEY and CDR2 SMNVEV (reference sequence). This CDR3 has 15 residues. CDR3 sequence reads: CASSQSPWGGQPQHF. As DNA, the CDR3 is TGTGCCAGCAGTCAATCACCCTGGGGTGGGCAGCCCCAGCATTTT.

This clonotype was seen ten or more times. The chain links TRBV6-2 or TRBV6-3 to TRBJ2-7; no definite D call. The ends were cut back, 5 bases at V and 2 bases at J, with 7 bases in the middle. This CDR3 contains 12 residues. Germline CDR1 MNHEY, CDR2 SVGEGT. For the CDR3, the DNA is TGTGCCAGCAGTGAAATGCCCTACGAGCAGTACTTC. This translates into CASSEMPYEQYF.

The chain uses TRBV28 and TRBJ2-7; 7 bases align to TRBD1. After removal of 4 bases from V and 0 bases from J, the junction contained 3 bases not matched to a gene. This CDR3 spans 14 amino acids. In germline, CDR1 is MDHEN, CDR2 SYDVKM. CDR3 nucleotides: TGTGCCAGCAGTTACGGACAGGTCTCCTACGAGCAGTACTTC. This sequence encodes CASSYGQVSYEQYF. Full variable domain (rest looked up from reference TRBV28 and TRBJ2-7): DVKVTQSSRYLVKRTGEKVFLECVQDMDHENMFWYRQDPGLGLRLIYFSYDVKMKEKGDIPEGYSVSREKKERFSLILESASTNQTSMYLCASSYGQVSYEQYFGPGTRLTVT.

This clonotype was counted ten times or more. The gene calls are TRBV28 and TRBJ1-6; 7 bases fit TRBD1. The CDR3 is made up of 14 amino acids. Germline CDR1 MDHEN, CDR2 SYDVKM. V gave up 10 bases and J gave up 10 bases; unmatched junction bases: 13. The DNA for the CDR3 is TGTGCCACCTTTTCCCGGGACAGTAGATCACCCCTCCACTTT. Translation: CATFSRDSRSPLHF.

This clonotype was recorded many times. Here the CDR3 reads CASSENADSSYEQYF. CDR3 DNA sequence: TGTGCCAGCAGTGAAAATGCGGATAGCTCCTACGAGCAGTACTTC. The chain uses TRBV2 and TRBJ2-7; D gene uncertain. Germline CDR1 reads SNHLY; CDR2 reads FYNNEI. The length of the CDR3 is 15 residues. Trimming removed 2 bases at V and 0 bases at J, with 11 bases between.

This chain joins TRBV5-6 and TRBJ2-5, with 8 bases matching TRBD2. CDR3 length: 15 residues. Per the germline V gene, CDR1 is SGHDT and CDR2 is YYEEEE. After removal of 0 bases from V and 2 bases from J, the junction contained 3 bases not matched to a gene. The CDR3 loop is CASSLGVAGQETQYF. The CDR3 bases are TGTGCCAGCAGCTTGGGGGTAGCGGGACAAGAGACCCAGTACTTC. The full variable domain, in which reference TRBV5-6 and TRBJ2-5 provide the parts outside the CDR3, is DAGVTQSPTHLIKTRGQQVTLRCSPKSGHDTVSWYQQALGQGPQFIFQYYEEEERQRGNFPDRFSGHQFPNYSSELNVNALLLGDSALYLCASSLGVAGQETQYFGPGTRLLVL.

This clonotype was recorded at least ten times. The chain carries TRBV15 and TRBJ1-5, with TRBD1 identical over 7 bases. Germline V lookup: CDR1 LNHNV, CDR2 YYDKDF (reference sequence). CDR3 length: 14 amino acids. The junction had 2 bases not matched to a gene; V was cut back by 3 bases and J by 3 bases. This chain's CDR3 is CATSRTGNNQPQHF. The CDR3 DNA sequence: TGTGCCACCAGCAGGACAGGGAACAATCAGCCCCAGCATTTT. The full variable domain, rest sourced from reference TRBV15 and TRBJ1-5, is DAMVIQNPRYQVTQFGKPVTLSCSQTLNHNVMYWYQQKSSQAPKLLFHYYDKDFNNEADTPDNFQSRRPNTSFCFLDIRSPGLGDTAMYLCATSRTGNNQPQHFGDGTRLSIL.